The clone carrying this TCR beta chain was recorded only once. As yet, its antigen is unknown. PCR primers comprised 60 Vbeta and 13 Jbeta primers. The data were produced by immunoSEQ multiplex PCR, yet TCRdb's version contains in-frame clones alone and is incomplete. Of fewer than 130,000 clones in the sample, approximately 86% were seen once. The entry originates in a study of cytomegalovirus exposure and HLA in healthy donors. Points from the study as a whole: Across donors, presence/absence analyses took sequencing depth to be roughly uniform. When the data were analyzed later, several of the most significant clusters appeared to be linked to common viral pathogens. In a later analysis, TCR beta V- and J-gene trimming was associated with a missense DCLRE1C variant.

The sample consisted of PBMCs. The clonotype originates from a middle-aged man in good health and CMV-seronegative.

CDR3 amino acids: CASSWGHQVSNEQFF. The CDR3 DNA reads TGTGCCAGCAGCTGGGGACATCAGGTTAGCAATGAGCAGTTCTTC. J is TRBJ2-1 and V is TRBV5-4, with D possibly TRBD1 on 6 matching bases. CDR3 length: 15 residues. The germline V gene encodes CDR1 SGHNT and CDR2 YYREEE (reference sequence). Trimming shortened V by 3 bases and J by 6 bases, and 16 bases separated the two germline ends. Together with reference TRBV5-4 and TRBJ2-1, the CDR3 gives the full variable domain: ETGVTQSPTHLIKTRGQQVTLRCSSQSGHNTVSWYQQALGQGPQFIFQYYREEENGRGNFPPRFSGLQFPNYSSELNVNALELDDSALYLCASSWGHQVSNEQFFGPGTRLTVL.